This T cell receptor (beta chain) was sequenced for a study of cytomegalovirus exposure and HLA in healthy donors. General observations from the study: Later findings reportedly placed an Asian-associated ancestry cluster below the approximately 670-donor mean for N-insertions. Cytomegalovirus status, reportedly, was diagnosed with high specificity and sensitivity by the classifier.

The CDR3 has 15 residues. Deletions cut 2 bases from V and 2 bases from J, with 13 bases between. CDR1 SGHVS and CDR2 FNYEAQ come from the germline V gene. In the case of this clone: What it binds is unknown.

In the PCR, 60 Vbeta and 13 Jbeta primers were used. Sequencing used immunoSEQ multiplex PCR; TCRdb keeps in-frame clones, though not all of them. The sample includes about 200,000 clones. The chain has TRBV7-6 and TRBJ2-7; possible D gene TRBD2, 6 bases. The origin of this receptor is a girl aged 2-10 years in good health and CMV-seropositive. The sequenced sample was PBMCs. The CDR3 nucleotides read TGTGCCAGCAGCTTACGGGGAGGCAATACCTACGAGCAGTACTTC. Translating it yields CASSLRGGNTYEQYF.